Included here is one T cell receptor beta chain sequence, with context. Its antigen is unknown. The data derive from a study of CXCR3-negative and CXCR3-positive naive CD8 T cells. The CDR3 covers 15 residues. Germline V CDR1 and CDR2: SGDLS, YYNGEE. Study-level points and caveats: Diversity ran similarly high across both naive subsets but far lower in memory CD8+ cells. In naive cells, CXCR3-negative and CXCR3-positive subsets had similar TRBV-TRBJ usage; memory cells differed. Researchers report that CXCR3-positive naive cells carry more hydrophobic TRB CDR3s than CXCR3-negative naive cells.

UMI-tagged TRB cDNA libraries were built via 5' RACE. TCRdb reprocessed the 5' RACE reads and stores each CDR3 protein as one record, lacking DNA. Reported are some 140,000 distinct CDR3 sequences; the ten largest clones contain 0.4% to 0.5%. The chain employs TRBV9 and TRBJ2-3. The receptor was derived from a human donor in good health. Some clones in this sample may be carry-over from other donors' samples. The specimen was naive CXCR3+ CD8+ T cells from blood. Specified subset: CD45RO-CCR7+CD27+CD95- naive CD8+ T cells expressing CXCR3 (TNR3+). The CDR3 spells CASSWTSGGTDTQYF.